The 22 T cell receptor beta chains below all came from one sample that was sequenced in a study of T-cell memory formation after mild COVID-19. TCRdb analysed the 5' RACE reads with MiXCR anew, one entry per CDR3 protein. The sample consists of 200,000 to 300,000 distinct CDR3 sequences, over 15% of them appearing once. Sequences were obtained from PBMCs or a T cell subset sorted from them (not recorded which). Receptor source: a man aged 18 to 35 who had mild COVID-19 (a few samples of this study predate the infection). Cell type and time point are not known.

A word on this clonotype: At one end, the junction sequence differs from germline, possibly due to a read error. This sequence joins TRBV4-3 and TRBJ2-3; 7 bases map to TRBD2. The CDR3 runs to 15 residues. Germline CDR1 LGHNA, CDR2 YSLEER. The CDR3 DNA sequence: TGCTCCAGCAGCCTTCGAGCGGGGTGGACAGATACGCAGTATTTT. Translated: CSSSLRAGWTDTQYF.

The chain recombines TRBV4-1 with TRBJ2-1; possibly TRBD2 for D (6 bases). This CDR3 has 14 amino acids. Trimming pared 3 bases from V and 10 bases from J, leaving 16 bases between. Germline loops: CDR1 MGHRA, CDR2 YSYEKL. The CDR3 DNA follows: TGCGCCAGCAGCCATGCCGGGGGACCGGGGGAGCAGTTCTTC. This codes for CASSHAGGPGEQFF.

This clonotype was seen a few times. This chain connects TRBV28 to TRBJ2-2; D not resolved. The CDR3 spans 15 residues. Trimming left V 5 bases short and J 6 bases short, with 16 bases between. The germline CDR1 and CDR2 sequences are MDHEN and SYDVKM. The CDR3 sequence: CASSPLRTTPGELFF. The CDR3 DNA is TGTGCCAGCAGTCCCCTCCGGACCACACCCGGGGAGCTGTTTTTT.

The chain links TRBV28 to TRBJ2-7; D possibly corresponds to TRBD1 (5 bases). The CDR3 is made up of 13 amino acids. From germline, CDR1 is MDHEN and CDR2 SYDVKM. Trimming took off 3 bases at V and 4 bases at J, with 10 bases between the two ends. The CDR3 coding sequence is TGTGCCAGCAGTTTGTCCAAGGGGTACGAGCAGTACGTC. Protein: CASSLSKGYEQYV.

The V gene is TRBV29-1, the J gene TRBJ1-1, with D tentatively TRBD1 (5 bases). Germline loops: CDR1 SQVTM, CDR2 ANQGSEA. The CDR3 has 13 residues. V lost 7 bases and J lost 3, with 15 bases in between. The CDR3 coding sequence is TGCAGCGCCCGGACCCTCAGGGACACTGAAGCTTTCTTT. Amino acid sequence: CSARTLRDTEAFF.

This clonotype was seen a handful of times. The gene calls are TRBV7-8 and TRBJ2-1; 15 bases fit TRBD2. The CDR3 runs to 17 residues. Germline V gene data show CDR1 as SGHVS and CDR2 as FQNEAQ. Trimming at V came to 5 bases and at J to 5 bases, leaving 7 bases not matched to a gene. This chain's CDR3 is CASSTGLAGGGDNEQFF. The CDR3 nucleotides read TGTGCCAGCAGCACGGGACTAGCGGGGGGAGGAGACAATGAGCAGTTCTTC.

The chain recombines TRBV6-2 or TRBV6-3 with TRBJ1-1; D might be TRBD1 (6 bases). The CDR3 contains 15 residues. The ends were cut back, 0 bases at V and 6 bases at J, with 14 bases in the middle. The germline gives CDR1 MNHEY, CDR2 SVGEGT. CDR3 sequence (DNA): TGTGCCAGCAGTTACTCGAACAGGGCGGGTGCTGAAGCTTTCTTT. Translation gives CASSYSNRAGAEAFF.

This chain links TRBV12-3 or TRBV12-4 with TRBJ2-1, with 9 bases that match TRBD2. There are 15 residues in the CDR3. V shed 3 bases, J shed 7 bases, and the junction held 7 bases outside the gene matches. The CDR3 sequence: CASSFSAGGRNEQFF. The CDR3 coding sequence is TGTGCCAGCAGTTTTTCGGCGGGGGGGCGGAATGAGCAGTTCTTC.

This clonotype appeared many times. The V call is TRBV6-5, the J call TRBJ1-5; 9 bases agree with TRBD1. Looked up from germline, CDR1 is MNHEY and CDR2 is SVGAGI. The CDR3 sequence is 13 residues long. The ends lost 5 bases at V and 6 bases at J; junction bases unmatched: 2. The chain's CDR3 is CASSRQGGQPQHF. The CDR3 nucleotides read TGTGCCAGCAGTAGACAGGGGGGTCAGCCCCAGCATTTT.

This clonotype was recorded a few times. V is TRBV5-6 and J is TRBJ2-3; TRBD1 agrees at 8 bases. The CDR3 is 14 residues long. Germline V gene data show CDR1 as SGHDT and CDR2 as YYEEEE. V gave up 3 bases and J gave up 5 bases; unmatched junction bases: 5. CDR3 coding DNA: TGTGCCAGCAGCTCCAGGGGGCTCGGAGATACGCAGTATTTT. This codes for CASSSRGLGDTQYF.

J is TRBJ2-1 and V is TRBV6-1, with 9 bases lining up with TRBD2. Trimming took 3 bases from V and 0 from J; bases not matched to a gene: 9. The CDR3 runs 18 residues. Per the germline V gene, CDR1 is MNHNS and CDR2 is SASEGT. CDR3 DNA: TGTGCCAGCAGTGAGATCCCTAGCGGGGTCAGCTCCTACAATGAGCAGTTCTTC. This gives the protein CASSEIPSGVSSYNEQFF.

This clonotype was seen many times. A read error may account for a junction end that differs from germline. CDR3 sequence: CASSSSSGNTIYF. The CDR3 DNA sequence: TGTGCTAGCAGCTCCTCCTCTGGAAACACCATATATTTT. The rearrangement links TRBV7-7 to TRBJ1-3, with D hard to call. This CDR3 contains 13 residues. Germline-derived CDR1 and CDR2 are SSHAT and FNYEAQ (reference sequence).

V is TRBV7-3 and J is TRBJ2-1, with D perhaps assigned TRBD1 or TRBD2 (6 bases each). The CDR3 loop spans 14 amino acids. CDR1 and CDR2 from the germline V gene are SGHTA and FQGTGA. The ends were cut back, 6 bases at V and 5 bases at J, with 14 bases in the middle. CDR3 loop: CASRPGGLDNEQFF. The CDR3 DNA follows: TGTGCCAGCAGACCCGGGGGCTTGGACAATGAGCAGTTCTTC.

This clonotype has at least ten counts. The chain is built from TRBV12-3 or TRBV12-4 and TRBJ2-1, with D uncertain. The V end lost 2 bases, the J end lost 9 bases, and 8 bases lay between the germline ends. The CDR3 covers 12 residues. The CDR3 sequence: CASSLPGSEQFF. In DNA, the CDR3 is TGTGCCAGCAGTTTACCCGGAAGTGAGCAGTTCTTC.

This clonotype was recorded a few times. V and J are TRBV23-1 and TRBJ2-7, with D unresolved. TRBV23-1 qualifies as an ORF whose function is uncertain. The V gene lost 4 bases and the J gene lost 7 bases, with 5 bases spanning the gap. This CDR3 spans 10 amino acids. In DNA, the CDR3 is TGCGCCAGCAGTCCTCAGGAGCAGTACTTC. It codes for CASSPQEQYF.

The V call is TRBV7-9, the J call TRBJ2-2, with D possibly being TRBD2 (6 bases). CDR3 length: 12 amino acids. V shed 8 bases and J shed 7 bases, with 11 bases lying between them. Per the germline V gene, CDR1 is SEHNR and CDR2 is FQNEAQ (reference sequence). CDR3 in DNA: TGTGCCAGCGAAGGCGGGGTCGGGGAGCTGTTTTTT. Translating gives CASEGGVGELFF.

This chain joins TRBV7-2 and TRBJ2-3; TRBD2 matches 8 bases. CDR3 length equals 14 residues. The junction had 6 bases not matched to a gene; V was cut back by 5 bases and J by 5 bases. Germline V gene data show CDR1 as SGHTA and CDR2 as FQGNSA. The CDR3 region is CASSPGGPQDTQYF. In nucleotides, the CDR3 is TGTGCCAGCAGCCCGGGGGGGCCCCAAGATACGCAGTATTTT. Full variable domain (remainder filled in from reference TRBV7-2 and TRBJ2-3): GAGVSQSPSNKVTEKGKDVELRCDPISGHTALYWYRQSLGQGLEFLIYFQGNSAPDKSGLPSDRFSAERTGGSVSTLTIQRTQQEDSAVYLCASSPGGPQDTQYFGPGTRLTVL.

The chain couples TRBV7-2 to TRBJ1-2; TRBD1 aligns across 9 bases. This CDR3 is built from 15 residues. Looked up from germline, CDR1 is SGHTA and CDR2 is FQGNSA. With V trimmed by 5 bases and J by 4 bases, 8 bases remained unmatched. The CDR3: CASSDRTGALYGYTF. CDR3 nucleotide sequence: TGTGCCAGCAGCGACCGGACAGGGGCTCTCTATGGCTACACCTTC.

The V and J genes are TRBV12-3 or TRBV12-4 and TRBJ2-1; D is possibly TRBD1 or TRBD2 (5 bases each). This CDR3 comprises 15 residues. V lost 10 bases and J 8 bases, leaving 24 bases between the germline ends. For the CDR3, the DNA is TGTGCCACCCAGTTTAGGTACCTGGGGGTTGATGAGCAGTTCTTC. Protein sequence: CATQFRYLGVDEQFF.

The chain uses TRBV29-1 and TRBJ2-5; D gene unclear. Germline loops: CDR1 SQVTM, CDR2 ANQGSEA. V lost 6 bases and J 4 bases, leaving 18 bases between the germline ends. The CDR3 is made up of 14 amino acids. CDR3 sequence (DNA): TGCAGCGTAGACGGCGTCGTACGAGGAGAGACCCAGTACTTC. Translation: CSVDGVVRGETQYF.

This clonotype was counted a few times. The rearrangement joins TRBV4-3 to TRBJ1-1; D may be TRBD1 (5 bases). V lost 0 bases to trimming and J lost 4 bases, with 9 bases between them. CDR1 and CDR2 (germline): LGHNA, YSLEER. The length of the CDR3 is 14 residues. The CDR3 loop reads CASSQDRRGTEAFF. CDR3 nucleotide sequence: TGCGCCAGCAGCCAAGATAGAAGGGGCACTGAAGCTTTCTTT.

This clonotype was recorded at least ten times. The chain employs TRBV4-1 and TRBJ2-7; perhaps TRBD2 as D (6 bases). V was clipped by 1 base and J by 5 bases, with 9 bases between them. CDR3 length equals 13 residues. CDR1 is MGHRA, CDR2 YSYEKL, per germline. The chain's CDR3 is CASSQVGGHEQYF. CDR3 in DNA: TGCGCCAGCAGCCAAGTCGGGGGTCACGAGCAGTACTTC.